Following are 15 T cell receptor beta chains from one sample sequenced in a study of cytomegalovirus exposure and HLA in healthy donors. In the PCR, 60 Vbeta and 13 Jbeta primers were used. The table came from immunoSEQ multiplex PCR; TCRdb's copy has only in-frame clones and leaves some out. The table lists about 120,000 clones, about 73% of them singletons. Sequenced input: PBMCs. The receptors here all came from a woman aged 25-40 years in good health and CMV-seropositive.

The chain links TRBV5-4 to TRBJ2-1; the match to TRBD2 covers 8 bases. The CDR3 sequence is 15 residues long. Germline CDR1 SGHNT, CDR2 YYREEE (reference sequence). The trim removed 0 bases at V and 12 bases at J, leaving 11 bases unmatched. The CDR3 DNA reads TGTGCCAGCAGCTTGGAGGGACTAGGGGCTCGTCGGCAGTTCTTC. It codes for CASSLEGLGARRQFF.

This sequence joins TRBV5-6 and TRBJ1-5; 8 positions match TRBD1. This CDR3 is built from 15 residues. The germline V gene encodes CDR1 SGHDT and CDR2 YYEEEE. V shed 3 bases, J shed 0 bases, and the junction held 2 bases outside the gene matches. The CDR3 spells CASSSDRDSNQPQHF. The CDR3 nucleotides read TGTGCCAGCAGCTCGGACAGGGATAGCAATCAGCCCCAGCATTTT.

In DNA form, the CDR3 reads TGTGCCAGCAGCGACGACAGGGGGCGAGATACGCAGTATTTT. Its protein is CASSDDRGRDTQYF. The chain uses TRBV5-8 and TRBJ2-3; 10 bases align to TRBD1. Losses at the gene ends were 4 bases for V and 5 bases for J; bases not matched to a gene: 4. The CDR3 sequence is 14 residues long. CDR1 and CDR2 (germline): SGHTS, YDEGEE.

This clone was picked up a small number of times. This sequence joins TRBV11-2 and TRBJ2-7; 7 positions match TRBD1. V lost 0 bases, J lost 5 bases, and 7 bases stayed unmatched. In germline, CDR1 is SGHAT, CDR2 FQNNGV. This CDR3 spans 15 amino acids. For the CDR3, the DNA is TGTGCCAGCAGCTTAGAGAGGGGGCGCGGCAACGAGCAGTACTTC. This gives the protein CASSLERGRGNEQYF. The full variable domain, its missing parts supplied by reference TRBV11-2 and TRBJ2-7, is EAGVAQSPRYKIIEKRQSVAFWCNPISGHATLYWYQQILGQGPKLLIQFQNNGVVDDSQLPKDRFSAERLKGVDSTLKIQPAKLEDSAVYLCASSLERGRGNEQYFGPGTRLTVT.

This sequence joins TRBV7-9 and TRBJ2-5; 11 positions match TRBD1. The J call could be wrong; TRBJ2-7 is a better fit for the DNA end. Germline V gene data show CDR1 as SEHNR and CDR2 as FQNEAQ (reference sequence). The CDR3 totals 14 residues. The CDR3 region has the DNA TGTGCCAGCAGCGTGGGACAGGGGGAAGACGAGCAGTACTTC. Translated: CASSVGQGEDEQYF.

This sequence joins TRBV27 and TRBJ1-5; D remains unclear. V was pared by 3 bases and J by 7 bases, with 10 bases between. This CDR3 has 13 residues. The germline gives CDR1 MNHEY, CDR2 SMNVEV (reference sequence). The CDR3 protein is CASSFGVAQPQHF. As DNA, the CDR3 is TGTGCCAGCAGTTTCGGGGTAGCCCAGCCCCAGCATTTT.

CDR3 protein: CASSLWGARTGELFF. Here the CDR3 DNA reads TGTGCCAGCAGTTTATGGGGGGCGAGGACCGGGGAGCTGTTTTTT. V gene TRBV28 combines with J gene TRBJ2-2, with D tentatively TRBD1 (6 bases). Germline loops: CDR1 MDHEN, CDR2 SYDVKM. Trimming stripped 0 bases from V and 5 bases from J, with 10 bases between. The CDR3 is made up of 15 amino acids.

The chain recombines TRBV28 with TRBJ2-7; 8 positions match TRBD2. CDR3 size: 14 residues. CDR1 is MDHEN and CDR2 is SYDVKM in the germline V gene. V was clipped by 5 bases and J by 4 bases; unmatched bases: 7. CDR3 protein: CASSRSGGLYEQYF. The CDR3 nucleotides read TGTGCCAGCAGTAGGAGCGGGGGCCTGTACGAGCAGTACTTC.

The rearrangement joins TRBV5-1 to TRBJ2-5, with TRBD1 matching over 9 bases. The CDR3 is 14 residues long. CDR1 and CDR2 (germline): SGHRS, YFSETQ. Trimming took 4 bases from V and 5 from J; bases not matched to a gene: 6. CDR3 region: CASSAGQGGETQYF. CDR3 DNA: TGCGCCAGCAGCGCGGGACAGGGCGGGGAGACCCAGTACTTC.

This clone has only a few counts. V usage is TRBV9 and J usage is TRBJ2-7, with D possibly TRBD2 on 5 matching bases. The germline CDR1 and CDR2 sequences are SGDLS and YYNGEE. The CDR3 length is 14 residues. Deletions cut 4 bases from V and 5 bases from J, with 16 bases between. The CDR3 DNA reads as TGTGCCAGCAGCACACTCCCCGGAGGCGACGAGCAGTACTTC. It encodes CASSTLPGGDEQYF.

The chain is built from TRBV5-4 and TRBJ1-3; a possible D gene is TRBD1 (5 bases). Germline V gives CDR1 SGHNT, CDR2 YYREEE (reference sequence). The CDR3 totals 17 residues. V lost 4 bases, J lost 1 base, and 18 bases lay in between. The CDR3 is CASSLAPTGGSGNTIYF. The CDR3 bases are TGTGCCAGCAGCCTGGCCCCTACAGGAGGGTCTGGAAACACCATATATTTT. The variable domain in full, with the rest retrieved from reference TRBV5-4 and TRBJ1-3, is ETGVTQSPTHLIKTRGQQVTLRCSSQSGHNTVSWYQQALGQGPQFIFQYYREEENGRGNFPPRFSGLQFPNYSSELNVNALELDDSALYLCASSLAPTGGSGNTIYFGEGSWLTVV.

CDR3 sequence reads: CASTLGSAGGYGYTF. The DNA for the CDR3 is TGTGCCAGCACCTTGGGTTCGGCAGGGGGCTATGGCTACACCTTC. The chain couples TRBV28 to TRBJ1-2, with 7 bases fitting TRBD1. V gave up 7 bases and J gave up 4 bases; unmatched junction bases: 12. The CDR3 loop spans 15 amino acids. Germline assignment: CDR1 MDHEN and CDR2 SYDVKM.

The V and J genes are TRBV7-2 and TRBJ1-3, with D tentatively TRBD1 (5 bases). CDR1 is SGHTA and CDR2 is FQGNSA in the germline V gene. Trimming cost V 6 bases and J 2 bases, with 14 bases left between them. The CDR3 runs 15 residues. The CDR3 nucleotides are TGTGCCAGCAGTGTTACAGGTTATACTGGAAACACCATATATTTT. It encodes CASSVTGYTGNTIYF.

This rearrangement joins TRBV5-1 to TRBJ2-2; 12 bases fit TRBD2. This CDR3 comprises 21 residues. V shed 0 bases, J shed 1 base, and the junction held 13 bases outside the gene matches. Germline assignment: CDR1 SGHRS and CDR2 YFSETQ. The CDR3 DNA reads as TGCGCCAGCAGCTTGGCGGGGGGCCGGACTAGCGGGGAAATGAACACCGGGGAGCTGTTTTTT. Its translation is CASSLAGGRTSGEMNTGELFF.

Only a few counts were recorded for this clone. In DNA, the CDR3 is TGTGCCAGCAGCTCGGGACAGGTTGGCCAAGAGACCCAGTACTTC. Translation: CASSSGQVGQETQYF. V and J are TRBV28 and TRBJ2-5; 8 bases map to TRBD1. Germline assignment: CDR1 MDHEN and CDR2 SYDVKM. V lost 6 bases and J lost 1; bases outside the gene matches: 7. This CDR3 region has 15 residues. The complete variable domain, with remaining parts taken from reference TRBV28 and TRBJ2-5, reads DVKVTQSSRYLVKRTGEKVFLECVQDMDHENMFWYRQDPGLGLRLIYFSYDVKMKEKGDIPEGYSVSREKKERFSLILESASTNQTSMYLCASSSGQVGQETQYFGPGTRLLVL.